Included here is one TCR beta chain sequence, with context. The antigen is not known. Profiling relied on immunoSEQ multiplex PCR, and the TCRdb table lists in-frame clones only, not all of them. The sample records around 40,000 clones, 55% to 75% being singletons. V was trimmed by 4 bases and J by 7 bases, leaving 17 bases between them. This CDR3 spans 15 amino acids. Germline lookup yields CDR1 SGHDT and CDR2 YYEEEE. This specimen comes from a study of early stage breast cancer tumors. Across the whole study: Of some 17 invasive breast tumors, about a dozen were hormone receptor-positive, HER2-negative.

Study conclusions and caveats: Tumors had 2 to 3-fold higher T cell density than normal breast.

The TCR sequence derives from a person aged 45-60 years with breast cancer. This chain connects TRBV5-6 to TRBJ1-4; maybe TRBD1 (5 bases). Material for sequencing was blood. For the CDR3, the DNA is TGTGCCAGCAGCGTCGCGTCGGGGGATATTGAAAAACTGTTTTTT. As protein: CASSVASGDIEKLFF.